These 8 T cell receptor beta chains share one sample of origin, sequenced in a study of T cell responses to AZD1222 COVID-19 vaccine (dated by TCRdb to the early 2020s). The label giving this sample's time point can be read as: baseline before first vaccination. Libraries came from the immunoSEQ multiplex PCR assay. Imported from immuneACCESS, the table was reduced by TCRdb to in-frame sequences with V and J called. These copies leave out some clones; in studies compared against another copy, an unresolved V gene accounts for under half, and the cause of the remainder is not known. The sample table contains 140,000 to 150,000 clones; only one count was recorded for around 91% of them. The ten largest clones add up to 1.5% to 2% of the sample. Sequenced here: peripheral blood, sampled on day 0 of AZD1222 vaccination. Source of these receptors: an adult in good health.

This clone appeared once. The chain couples TRBV10-2 to TRBJ2-4, with 8 bases aligning to TRBD1. V shed 4 bases, J shed 1 base, and the junction held 0 bases outside the gene matches. The length of the CDR3 is 14 residues. Per germline, CDR1 WSHSY and CDR2 SAAADI. Here the CDR3 reads CASSGQGAKNIQYF. The DNA of the CDR3 is TGCGCCAGCAGTGGACAGGGGGCCAAAAACATTCAGTACTTC.

The CDR3 is CASSLESDSYYEQYF. The CDR3 region has the DNA TGCGCCAGCAGCTTGGAATCGGACAGTTACTACGAGCAGTACTTC. The J gene is TRBJ2-7, the V gene TRBV5-1, with D perhaps TRBD1 (6 bases). CDR3 size: 15 residues. V lost 0 bases and J 3 bases, leaving 13 bases between the germline ends. Looked up from germline, CDR1 is SGHRS and CDR2 is YFSETQ.

The rearrangement uses TRBV6-5 and TRBJ2-2; D call uncertain. This CDR3 spans 15 amino acids. Germline CDR1 MNHEY, CDR2 SVGAGI. Between the trimmed V and J ends, which lost 8 bases and 1 base, there was a span of 14 bases. CDR3 sequence: CASGPVRQNTGELFF. Written as DNA, the CDR3 is TGTGCCAGCGGCCCGGTGAGACAGAACACCGGGGAGCTGTTTTTT.

The chain joins TRBV28 to TRBJ2-1, with TRBD2 matching 7 bases. This CDR3 comprises 15 residues. CDR1 MDHEN and CDR2 SYDVKM come from the germline V gene. With 5 bases clipped from V and 7 bases from J, the junction kept 11 bases outside the gene matches. The CDR3 reads CASSPTSVKGNEQFF. Here the CDR3 DNA reads TGTGCCAGCAGTCCCACTAGCGTCAAGGGGAATGAGCAGTTCTTC.

Worth noting for this clone: Other DNA sequences from this sample encode an identical CDR3 as well. V gene TRBV28 combines with J gene TRBJ1-5, with unresolved D. V shed 2 bases and J shed 0 bases, with 5 bases lying between them. The germline V gene has CDR1 MDHEN and CDR2 SYDVKM. The CDR3 has 14 amino acids. CDR3 in DNA: TGTGCCAGCAGTTTAACCGTTAGCAATCAGCCCCAGCATTTT. It codes for CASSLTVSNQPQHF.

The chain recombines TRBV4-1 with TRBJ2-2, with D possibly matching TRBD1 (6 bases). Trimming took 1 base from V and 0 from J, leaving 12 bases between them. In germline, CDR1 is MGHRA, CDR2 YSYEKL. This CDR3 contains 17 residues. The DNA of the CDR3 is TGCGCCAGCAGCCAAGGTCCAGGGGCCGCGAACACCGGGGAGCTGTTTTTT. This encodes CASSQGPGAANTGELFF.

The chain carries TRBV30 and TRBJ1-1, with D unclear. This CDR3 has 13 residues. The V and J ends lost 1 base and 0 bases respectively, with 6 bases between them. Germline V gives CDR1 GTSNPN, CDR2 SVGIG (reference sequence). The CDR3, as DNA: TGTGCCTGGAGTGGGGCGGTGAACACTGAAGCTTTCTTT. Amino acid sequence: CAWSGAVNTEAFF.

This chain joins TRBV18 and TRBJ1-6; no reliable D call. The germline gives CDR1 KGHSH, CDR2 LQKENI. V lost 1 base and J 10 bases, leaving 8 bases between the germline ends. The CDR3 sequence is 13 residues long. The CDR3 is CASSPRNLSPLHF. CDR3 in DNA: TGTGCCAGCTCACCACGGAACCTGTCACCCCTCCACTTT.